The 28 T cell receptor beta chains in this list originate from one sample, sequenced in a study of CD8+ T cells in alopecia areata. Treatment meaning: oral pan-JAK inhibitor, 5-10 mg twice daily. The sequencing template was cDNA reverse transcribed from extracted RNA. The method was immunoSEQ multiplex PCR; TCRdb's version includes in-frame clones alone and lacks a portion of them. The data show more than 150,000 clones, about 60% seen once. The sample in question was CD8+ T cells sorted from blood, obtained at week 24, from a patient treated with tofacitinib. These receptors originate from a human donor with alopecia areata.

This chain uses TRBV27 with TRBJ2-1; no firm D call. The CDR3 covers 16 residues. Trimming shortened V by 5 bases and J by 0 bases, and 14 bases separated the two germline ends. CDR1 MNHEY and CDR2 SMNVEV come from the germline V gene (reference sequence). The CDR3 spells CASSPSISGSYNEQFF. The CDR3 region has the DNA TGTGCCAGCAGTCCATCGATCAGTGGCTCCTACAATGAGCAGTTCTTC.

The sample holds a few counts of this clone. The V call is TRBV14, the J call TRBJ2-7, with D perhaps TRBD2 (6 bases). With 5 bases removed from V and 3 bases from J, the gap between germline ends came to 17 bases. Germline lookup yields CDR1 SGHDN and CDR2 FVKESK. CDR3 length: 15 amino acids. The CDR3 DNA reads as TGTGCCAGCAGCAGCAGAGATCTCGGGGGCTACGAGCAGTACTTC. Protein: CASSSRDLGGYEQYF.

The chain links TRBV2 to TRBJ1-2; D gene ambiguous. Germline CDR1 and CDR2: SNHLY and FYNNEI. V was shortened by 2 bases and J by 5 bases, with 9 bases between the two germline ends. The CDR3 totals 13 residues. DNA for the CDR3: TGTGCCAGCAGTGAATACACTTATTATGGCTACACCTTC. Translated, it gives CASSEYTYYGYTF.

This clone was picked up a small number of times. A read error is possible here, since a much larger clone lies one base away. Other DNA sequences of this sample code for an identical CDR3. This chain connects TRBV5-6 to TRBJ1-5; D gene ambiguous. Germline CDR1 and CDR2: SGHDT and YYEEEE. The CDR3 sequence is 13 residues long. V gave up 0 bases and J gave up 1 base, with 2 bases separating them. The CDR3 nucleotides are TGTGCCAGCAGCTTGGGAAGCAATCAGCCCCAGCATTTT. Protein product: CASSLGSNQPQHF.

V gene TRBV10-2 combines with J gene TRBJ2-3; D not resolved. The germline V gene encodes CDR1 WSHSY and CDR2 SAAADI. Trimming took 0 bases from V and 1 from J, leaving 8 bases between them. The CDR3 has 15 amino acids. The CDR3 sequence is CASSESGSRTDTQYF. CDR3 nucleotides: TGCGCCAGCAGTGAGTCGGGCAGCCGCACAGATACGCAGTATTTT.

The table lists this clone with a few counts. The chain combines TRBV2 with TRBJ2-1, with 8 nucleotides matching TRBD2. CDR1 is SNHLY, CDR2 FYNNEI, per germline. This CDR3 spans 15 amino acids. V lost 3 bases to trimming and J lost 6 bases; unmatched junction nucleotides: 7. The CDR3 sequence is CASSDSRGGGNEQFF. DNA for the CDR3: TGTGCCAGCAGTGATTCCCGGGGGGGCGGCAATGAGCAGTTCTTC.

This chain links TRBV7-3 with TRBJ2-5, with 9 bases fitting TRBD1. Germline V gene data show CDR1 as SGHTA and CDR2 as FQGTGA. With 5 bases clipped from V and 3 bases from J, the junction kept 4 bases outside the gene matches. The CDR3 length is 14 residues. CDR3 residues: CASSQTGGEETQYF. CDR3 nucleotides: TGTGCCAGCAGCCAGACAGGGGGGGAAGAGACCCAGTACTTC.

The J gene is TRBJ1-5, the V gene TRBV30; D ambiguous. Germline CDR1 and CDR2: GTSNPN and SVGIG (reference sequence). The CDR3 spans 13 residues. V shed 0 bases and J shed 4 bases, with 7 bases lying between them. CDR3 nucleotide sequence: TGTGCCTGGAGTGTTTTAGGGAATCAGCCCCAGCATTTT. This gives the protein CAWSVLGNQPQHF.

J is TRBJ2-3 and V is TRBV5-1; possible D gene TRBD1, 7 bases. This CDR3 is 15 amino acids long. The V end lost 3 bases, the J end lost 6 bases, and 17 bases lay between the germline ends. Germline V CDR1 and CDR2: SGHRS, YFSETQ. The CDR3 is CASSSRDSGFDTQYF. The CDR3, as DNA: TGCGCCAGCAGCTCCCGGGACAGCGGGTTTGATACGCAGTATTTT.

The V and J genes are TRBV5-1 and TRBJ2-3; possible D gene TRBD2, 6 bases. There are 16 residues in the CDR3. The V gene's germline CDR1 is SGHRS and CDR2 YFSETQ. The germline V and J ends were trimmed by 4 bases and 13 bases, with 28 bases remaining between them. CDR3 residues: CASSGSTTGATLREYF. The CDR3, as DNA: TGCGCCAGCAGCGGAAGCACGACGGGAGCAACGTTAAGGGAGTATTTT.

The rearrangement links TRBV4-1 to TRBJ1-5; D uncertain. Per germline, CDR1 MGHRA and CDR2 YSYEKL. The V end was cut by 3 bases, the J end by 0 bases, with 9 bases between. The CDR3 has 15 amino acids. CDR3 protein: CASSQARHSNQPQHF. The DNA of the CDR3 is TGCGCCAGCAGCCAGGCCAGACATAGCAATCAGCCCCAGCATTTT.

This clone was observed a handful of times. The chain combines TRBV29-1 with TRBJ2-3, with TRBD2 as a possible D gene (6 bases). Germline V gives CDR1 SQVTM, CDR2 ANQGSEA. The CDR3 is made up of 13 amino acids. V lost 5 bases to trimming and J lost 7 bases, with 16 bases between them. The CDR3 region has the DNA TGCAGCGTTTCCGGGCACCGGGAGAATACGCAGTATTTT. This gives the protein CSVSGHRENTQYF.

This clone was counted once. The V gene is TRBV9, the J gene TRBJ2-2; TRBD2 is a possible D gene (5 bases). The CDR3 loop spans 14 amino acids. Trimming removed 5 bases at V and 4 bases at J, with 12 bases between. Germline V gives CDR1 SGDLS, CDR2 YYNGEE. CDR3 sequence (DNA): TGTGCCAGCAGAGACGGGGAAATCACCGGGGAGCTGTTTTTT. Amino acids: CASRDGEITGELFF. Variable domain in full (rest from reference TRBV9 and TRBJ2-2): DSGVTQTPKHLITATGQRVTLRCSPRSGDLSVYWYQQSLDQGLQFLIQYYNGEERAKGNILERFSAQQFPDLHSELNLSSLELGDSALYFCASRDGEITGELFFGEGSRLTVL.

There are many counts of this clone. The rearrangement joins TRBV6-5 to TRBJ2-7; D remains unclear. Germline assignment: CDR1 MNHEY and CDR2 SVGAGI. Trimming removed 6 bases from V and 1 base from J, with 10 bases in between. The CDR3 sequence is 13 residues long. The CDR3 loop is CASSPAPSYEQYF. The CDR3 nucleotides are TGTGCCAGCAGCCCAGCACCGTCCTACGAGCAGTACTTC.

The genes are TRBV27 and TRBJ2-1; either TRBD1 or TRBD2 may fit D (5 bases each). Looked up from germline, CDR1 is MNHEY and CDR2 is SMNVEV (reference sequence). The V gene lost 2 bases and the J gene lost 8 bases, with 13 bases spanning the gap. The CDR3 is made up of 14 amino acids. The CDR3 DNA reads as TGTGCCAGCAGTTTACCGGGGACCCTTCATGAGCAGTTCTTC. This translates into CASSLPGTLHEQFF.

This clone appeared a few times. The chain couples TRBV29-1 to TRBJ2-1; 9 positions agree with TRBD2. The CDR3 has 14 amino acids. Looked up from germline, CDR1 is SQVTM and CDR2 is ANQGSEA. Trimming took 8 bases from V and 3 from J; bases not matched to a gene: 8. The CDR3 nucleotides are TGCAGCTCTAGCGGGACCCTTTTCTACAATGAGCAGTTCTTC. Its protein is CSSSGTLFYNEQFF.

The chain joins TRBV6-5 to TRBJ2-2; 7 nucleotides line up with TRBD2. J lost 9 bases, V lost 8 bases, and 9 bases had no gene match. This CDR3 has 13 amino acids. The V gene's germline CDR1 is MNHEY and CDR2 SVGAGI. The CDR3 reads CASAWEGSRELFF. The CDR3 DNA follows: TGTGCCAGCGCCTGGGAGGGGTCACGGGAGCTGTTTTTT.

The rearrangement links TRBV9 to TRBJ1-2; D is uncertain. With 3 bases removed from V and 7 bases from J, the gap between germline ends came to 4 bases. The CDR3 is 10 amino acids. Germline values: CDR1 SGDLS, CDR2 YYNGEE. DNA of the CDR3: TGTGCCAGCAGCGACGGTGGCTACACCTTC. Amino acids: CASSDGGYTF.

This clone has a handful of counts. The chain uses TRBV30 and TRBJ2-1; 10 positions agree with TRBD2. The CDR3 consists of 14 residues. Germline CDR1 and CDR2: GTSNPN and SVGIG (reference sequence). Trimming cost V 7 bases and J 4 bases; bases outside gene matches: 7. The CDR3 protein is CAYQSGGAYNEQFF. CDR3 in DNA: TGTGCCTACCAAAGCGGGGGGGCTTACAATGAGCAGTTCTTC.

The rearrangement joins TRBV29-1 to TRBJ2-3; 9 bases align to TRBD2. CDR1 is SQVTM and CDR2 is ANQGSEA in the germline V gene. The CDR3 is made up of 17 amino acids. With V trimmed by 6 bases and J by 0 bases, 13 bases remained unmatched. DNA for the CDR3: TGCAGCGTCGCCATCCCGCGGGAGGGATCTAGCACAGATACGCAGTATTTT. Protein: CSVAIPREGSSTDTQYF.

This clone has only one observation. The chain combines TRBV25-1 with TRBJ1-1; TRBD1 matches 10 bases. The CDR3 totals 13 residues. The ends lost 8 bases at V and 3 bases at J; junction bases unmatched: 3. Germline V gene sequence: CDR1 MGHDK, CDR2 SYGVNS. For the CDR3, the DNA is TGTGCCAGCCTTGGACAGGGGGACACTGAAGCTTTCTTT. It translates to CASLGQGDTEAFF.

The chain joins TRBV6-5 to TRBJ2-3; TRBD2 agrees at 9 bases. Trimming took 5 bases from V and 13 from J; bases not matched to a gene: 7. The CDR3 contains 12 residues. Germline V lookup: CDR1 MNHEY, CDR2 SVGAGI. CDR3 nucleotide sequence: TGTGCCAGCAGTGGAGCGGGGGGAATGAAGTATTTT. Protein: CASSGAGGMKYF.

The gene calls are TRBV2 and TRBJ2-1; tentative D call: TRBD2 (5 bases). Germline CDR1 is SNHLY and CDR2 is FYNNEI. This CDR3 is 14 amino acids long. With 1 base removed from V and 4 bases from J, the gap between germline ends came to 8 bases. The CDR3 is CASSEGERYNEQFF. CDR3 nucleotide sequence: TGTGCCAGCAGTGAAGGGGAGCGTTACAATGAGCAGTTCTTC.

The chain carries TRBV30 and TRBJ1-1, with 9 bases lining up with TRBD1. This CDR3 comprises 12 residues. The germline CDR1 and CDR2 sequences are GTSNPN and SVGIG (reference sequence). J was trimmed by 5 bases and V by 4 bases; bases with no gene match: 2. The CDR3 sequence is CAWTTGGTEAFF. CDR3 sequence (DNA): TGTGCCTGGACGACAGGGGGGACTGAAGCTTTCTTT.

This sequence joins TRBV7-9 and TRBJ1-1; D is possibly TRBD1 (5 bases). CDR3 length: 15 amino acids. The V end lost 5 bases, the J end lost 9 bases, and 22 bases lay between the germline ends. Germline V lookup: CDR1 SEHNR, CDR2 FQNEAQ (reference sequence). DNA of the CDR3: TGTGCCAGCAGCCCTATGGGACTTTTTGTTCCCCAAGCTTTCTTT. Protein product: CASSPMGLFVPQAFF.

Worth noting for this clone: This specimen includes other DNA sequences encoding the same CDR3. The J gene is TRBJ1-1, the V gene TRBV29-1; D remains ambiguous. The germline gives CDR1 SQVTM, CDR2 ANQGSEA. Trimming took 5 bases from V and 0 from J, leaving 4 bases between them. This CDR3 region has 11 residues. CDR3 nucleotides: TGCAGCGTTTTGTTGAACACTGAAGCTTTCTTT. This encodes CSVLLNTEAFF.

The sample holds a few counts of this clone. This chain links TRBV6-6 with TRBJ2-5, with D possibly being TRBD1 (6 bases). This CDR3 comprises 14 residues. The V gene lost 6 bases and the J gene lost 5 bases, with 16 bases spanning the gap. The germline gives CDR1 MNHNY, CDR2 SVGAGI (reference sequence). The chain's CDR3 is CASRETRGRETQYF. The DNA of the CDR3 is TGTGCCAGCAGGGAAACCAGGGGTCGGGAGACCCAGTACTTC.

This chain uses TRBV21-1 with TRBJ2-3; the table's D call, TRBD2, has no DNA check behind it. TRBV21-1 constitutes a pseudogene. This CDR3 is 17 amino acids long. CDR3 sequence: CASSKAGGTTLTDTQYF. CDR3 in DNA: TGTGCCAGCAGCAAAGCAGGGGGGACTACCCTCACAGATACGCAGTATTTT.